The rows below give T cell receptor beta chains drawn from one sample of a study of persistence of HIV-infected CD4 T cells. Here immunoSEQ multiplex PCR was the method, and the copy in TCRdb shows in-frame clones only, minus some. The sample has about 21,000 clones; 70% to 80% are singletons. Which antigens these TCRs recognize remains unknown. Source: CD4+ T cells sorted from PBMCs after roughly 20-hour stimulation, taken from a patient who received antiretroviral therapy. Every receptor here comes from an adult man with HIV who was CMV-seropositive. The CDR3 runs from the conserved cysteine through the conserved F or W. Each record gives: V gene, J gene, D gene, clone size, CDR3 DNA, CDR3 protein. The D gene is left open where the match is weak. Rows give clone size only sometimes, using once, few, many, or a class for an expanded clone.

V: TRBV29-1
J: TRBJ1-1
D: .
size: .
DNA: TGCAGCGTTGAAGCCTCGGGCAGGGTGGGCACTGAAGCTTTCTTT
CDR3: CSVEASGRVGTEAFF

V: TRBV24-1
J: TRBJ1-5
D: TRBD1
size: once
DNA: TGTGCCACCAGTGATCCGGGACAGAGCAATCAGCCCCAGCATTTT
CDR3: CATSDPGQSNQPQHF

V: TRBV3-1/TRBV3-2
J: TRBJ1-3
D: .
size: .
DNA: TGTGCCAGCAGCCCGGGCTCCGGTAAGAACACCATATATTTT
CDR3: CASSPGSGKNTIYF

V: TRBV10-2
J: TRBJ1-2
D: TRBD1
size: .
DNA: TGCGCCAGCAGCGCGCGAACAGGGGGCGGCTACACCTTC
CDR3: CASSARTGGGYTF

V: TRBV25-1
J: TRBJ1-6
D: TRBD1
size: .
DNA: TGTGCCAGCAGAGGACAGGGAAATAATTCACCCCTCCACTTT
CDR3: CASRGQGNNSPLHF

V: TRBV5-1
J: TRBJ2-4
D: TRBD1
size: .
DNA: TGCGCCAGCAGCTTGTCGTCGGCAGGGGGAAACATTCAGTACTTC
CDR3: CASSLSSAGGNIQYF

V: TRBV11-2
J: TRBJ1-1
D: .
size: .
DNA: TGTGCCAGCAGCCCAAGGGGCAGTAATAGCAACACTGAAGCTTTCTTT
CDR3: CASSPRGSNSNTEAFF

V: TRBV27
J: TRBJ2-7
D: .
size: few
DNA: TGTGCCAGCAGGAGGGAGGTCGTTGGGAACTACGAGCAGTACTTC
CDR3: CASRREVVGNYEQYF

V: TRBV29-1
J: TRBJ2-3
D: TRBD1
size: .
DNA: TGCAGCGTGAGGGTGGGACAGTCAGATACGCAGTATTTT
CDR3: CSVRVGQSDTQYF

V: TRBV19
J: TRBJ2-2
D: TRBD1
size: once
DNA: TGTGCCATTAAGCAGACAGGGGACACCGGGGAGCTGTTTTTT
CDR3: CAIKQTGDTGELFF

V: TRBV19
J: TRBJ1-2
D: TRBD1
size: .
DNA: TGTGCCAGTAGTCTAGGACAGGGAAACTATGGCTACACCTTC
CDR3: CASSLGQGNYGYTF

V: TRBV6-5
J: TRBJ1-6
D: .
size: few
DNA: TGTGCCAGCAGTTACTCGGGAGGGAGGTTAAATTCACCCCTCCACTTT
CDR3: CASSYSGGRLNSPLHF

V: TRBV5-6
J: TRBJ2-4
D: .
size: .
DNA: TGTGCCAGCAGCTCCCCGGGACATCAGAACATTCAGTACTTC
CDR3: CASSSPGHQNIQYF

V: TRBV6-5
J: TRBJ2-3
D: TRBD1
size: .
DNA: TGTGCCACCTATCTCGCACAGGGGGGAAATACGCAGTATTTT
CDR3: CATYLAQGGNTQYF

V: TRBV7-6
J: TRBJ2-1
D: .
size: .
DNA: TGTGCCAGCAGCTCTTTGGCCGGGACCCCATCGAATGAGCAGTTCTTC
CDR3: CASSSLAGTPSNEQFF

V: TRBV18
J: TRBJ1-2
D: .
size: .
DNA: TGTGCCAGCTCACAGGGGACCTATGGCTACACCTTC
CDR3: CASSQGTYGYTF

V: TRBV20-1
J: TRBJ2-1
D: .
size: .
DNA: TGCAGTGCTAGAAGGGACTTACCCCAGTTCTTC
CDR3: CSARRDLPQFF

V: TRBV15
J: TRBJ2-1
D: .
size: .
DNA: TGTGCCACCAGCAGAGATAACCCGCTACCTGAGCAGTTCTTC
CDR3: CATSRDNPLPEQFF

V: TRBV28
J: TRBJ2-5
D: .
size: .
DNA: TGTGCCAGCAGGGGGGGTGGAAGGGCCCAGTACTTC
CDR3: CASRGGGRAQYF

V: TRBV5-1
J: TRBJ2-1
D: .
size: .
DNA: TGCGCCAGCAGCCGAACGAGTCTGAGCTCCTACAATGAGCAGTTCTTC
CDR3: CASSRTSLSSYNEQFF

V: TRBV12-3/TRBV12-4
J: TRBJ1-5
D: .
size: few
DNA: TGTGCCAGCAGACGGGACCCGGGGCAGCCCCAGCATTTT
CDR3: CASRRDPGQPQHF

V: TRBV9
J: TRBJ2-2
D: TRBD1
size: once
DNA: TGTGCCAGCGCAACAGGGGGCTCGAACACCGGGGAGCTGTTTTTT
CDR3: CASATGGSNTGELFF

V: TRBV19
J: TRBJ1-6
D: .
size: .
DNA: TGTGCCAGTAGTATGTTGGCGACAGTCTCCTATAATTCACCCCTCCACTTT
CDR3: CASSMLATVSYNSPLHF

V: TRBV6-1
J: TRBJ1-6
D: TRBD1
size: .
DNA: TGTGCCAGCAGTAGCAACCCGGGACAGGGTTCACCCCTCCACTTT
CDR3: CASSSNPGQGSPLHF

V: TRBV28
J: TRBJ1-2
D: .
size: .
DNA: TGTGCCAGCAGTCCCTTGGGACCCCAGTATGGCTACACCTTC
CDR3: CASSPLGPQYGYTF

V: TRBV18
J: TRBJ1-5
D: .
size: .
DNA: TGTGCCAGCTCACCACCGGGACGTAGTAGCAATCAGCCCCAGCATTTT
CDR3: CASSPPGRSSNQPQHF

V: TRBV27
J: TRBJ2-4
D: .
size: .
DNA: TGTGCCAGCAGTTTAAATCCCTCGTTAGGGTCAGCCAAAAACATTCAGTACTTC
CDR3: CASSLNPSLGSAKNIQYF

V: TRBV19
J: TRBJ2-2
D: .
size: .
DNA: TGTGCCAGTAGTATAGTCCTGGCGGGTGCCGGGGAGCTGTTTTTT
CDR3: CASSIVLAGAGELFF

V: TRBV28
J: TRBJ1-3
D: .
size: .
DNA: TGTGCCAGCAGTTTAGGCACCATCTCTGGAAACACCATATATTTT
CDR3: CASSLGTISGNTIYF

V: TRBV5-1
J: TRBJ1-1
D: .
size: .
DNA: TGCGCCAGCAGCTTGGCTGGGGGCGACACTGAAGCTTTCTTT
CDR3: CASSLAGGDTEAFF

V: TRBV7-8
J: TRBJ1-6
D: .
size: .
DNA: TGTGCCAGCAGCTTAATGGGTCGGAATAATTCACCCCTCCACTTT
CDR3: CASSLMGRNNSPLHF

V: TRBV5-1
J: TRBJ2-2
D: TRBD2
size: .
DNA: TGCGCCAGCAGCTCGACTAGCGGGGGCCGGGGCGGGGAGCTGTTTTTT
CDR3: CASSSTSGGRGGELFF

V: TRBV18
J: TRBJ1-2
D: .
size: few
DNA: TGTGCCAGCTCACCAATTTCTACAGGGATGAACTATGGCTACACCTTC
CDR3: CASSPISTGMNYGYTF

V: TRBV3-1/TRBV3-2
J: TRBJ1-1
D: TRBD1
size: .
DNA: TGTGCCAGCAGCATCCGGGACAGGGGGCCGAACACTGAAGCTTTCTTT
CDR3: CASSIRDRGPNTEAFF

V: TRBV10-3
J: TRBJ2-3
D: TRBD2
size: .
DNA: TGTGCCATCGGGGCGGGGGTGACAGATACGCAGTATTTT
CDR3: CAIGAGVTDTQYF

V: TRBV6-1
J: TRBJ2-7
D: .
size: .
DNA: TGTGCCAGCCAAGCGGAAACATACGAGCAGTACTTC
CDR3: CASQAETYEQYF

V: TRBV6-5
J: TRBJ2-7
D: .
size: .
DNA: TGTGCCAGCAGAGACCAGGGAAGAGGCCACGAGCAGTACTTC
CDR3: CASRDQGRGHEQYF

V: TRBV9
J: TRBJ1-1
D: .
size: medium-sized
DNA: TGTGCCAGCAGCGTACTCGAGAACACTGAAGCTTTCTTT
CDR3: CASSVLENTEAFF

V: TRBV20-1
J: TRBJ1-1
D: .
size: .
DNA: TGCAGTGCTGGGATTAACACTGAAGCTTTCTTT
CDR3: CSAGINTEAFF

V: TRBV20-1
J: TRBJ1-4
D: .
size: .
DNA: TGCAGTGCTAGTCGCAGGGGAGGGGAAAAACTGTTTTTT
CDR3: CSASRRGGEKLFF

V: TRBV2
J: TRBJ2-1
D: TRBD2
size: .
DNA: TGTGCCAGCAGAAAGGGGACTAGCGGGGGGGTAGAGCAGTTCTTC
CDR3: CASRKGTSGGVEQFF

V: TRBV4-1
J: TRBJ2-6
D: TRBD1
size: once
DNA: TGCGCCAGCAGCCCTGGACAGGGATCCTCTGGGGCCAACGTCCTGACTTTC
CDR3: CASSPGQGSSGANVLTF

V: TRBV5-4
J: TRBJ2-7
D: .
size: .
DNA: TGTGCCAGCAGCTTGGCCGGGGGCCTAGCAGTCGAGCAGTACTTC
CDR3: CASSLAGGLAVEQYF

V: TRBV3-1/TRBV3-2
J: TRBJ1-2
D: TRBD1
size: .
DNA: TGTGCCAGCAGCCAACCAGGACAGGGAGGTAATGGCTACACCTTC
CDR3: CASSQPGQGGNGYTF

V: TRBV19
J: TRBJ2-3
D: .
size: .
DNA: TGTGCCAGTAGTATAGACACAGCCACAGATACGCAGTATTTT
CDR3: CASSIDTATDTQYF

V: TRBV19
J: TRBJ1-4
D: .
size: .
DNA: TGTGCCAGTAGTATACAGGTGGTCCCTAATGAAAAACTGTTTTTT
CDR3: CASSIQVVPNEKLFF

V: TRBV5-1
J: TRBJ1-3
D: .
size: .
DNA: TGCGCCAGCAGCTTAGAAGGGCACGGAAACACCATATATTTT
CDR3: CASSLEGHGNTIYF

V: TRBV6-2/TRBV6-3
J: TRBJ2-5
D: TRBD1
size: .
DNA: TGTGCCAGCAGCTTGACAGGGACGTGGGAGACCCAGTACTTC
CDR3: CASSLTGTWETQYF